This T cell receptor beta chain is from a study of a mutant IDH1 vaccine in newly diagnosed glioma. About the research overall: Sex among treated patients split about 60% male, approximately 38% female; mean age was roughly 40 years. Earlier care involved radiotherapy, temozolomide, or both, and the majority received both. Week 35 brought visit V12, which was followed by visit V13 at week 47. Findings of the study overall: Immune responses induced by the vaccine were seen in 93.3% of patients, spanning multiple MHC alleles.

Details on this clone: Antigen: not known.

CDR1 is GTSNPN, CDR2 SVGIG, per germline (reference sequence). The CDR3 loop spans 13 amino acids. The V end lost 8 bases, the J end lost 0 bases, and 13 bases lay between the germline ends. The time point here: week 35, safety follow-up. The vaccine gave 300 ug of a 20-mer mutant IDH1 peptide subcutaneously per dose. Sequencing used immunoSEQ multiplex PCR; TCRdb keeps in-frame clones, though not all of them. The table shows some 29,000 clones, with more than 75% occurring only once. The TCR was taken from a man over 45 with glioma. The rearrangement links TRBV30 to TRBJ1-1, with a possible D match to TRBD1 (6 bases). The sequences come from PBMCs, collected from a glioma patient whose treatment included an IDH1 peptide vaccine. CDR3 sequence: CAVEGGLNTEAFF. Written as DNA, the CDR3 is TGTGCCGTTGAAGGGGGATTGAACACTGAAGCTTTCTTT.